These 32 T cell receptor beta chains originate from one sample sequenced in a study of response to subunit inactivated influenza vaccine. From the RT-PCR reads, TCRdb called clonotypes with MiXCR, one entry per CDR3 protein. The sample carries about 570,000 distinct CDR3 sequences, approximately 11% recorded once. This same sample was also part of a study on T cells expressing NK-cell markers. As reported in that work: UMIs accompanied the 5'RACE template switching by which TCR beta cDNA was made.

The sequencing used PBMCs from blood, collected on the day of vaccination. The source of these receptors is a man between 45 and 60 years old who received an inactivated influenza vaccine.

Worth noting for this clonotype: This clone may be a read error of a much larger clone one base away. V is TRBV6-1 and J is TRBJ1-5, with D maybe TRBD1 (5 bases). The CDR3 is 13 residues long. From germline, CDR1 is MNHNS and CDR2 SASEGT. CDR3 protein: CASSDRANQSQHF. The DNA for the CDR3 is TGTGCCAGCAGTGACAGGGCTAATCAGTCCCAGCATTTT.

This rearrangement joins TRBV3-1 to TRBJ2-5, with a weak D call TRBD2 (5 bases). Germline assignment: CDR1 LGHDT and CDR2 YNNKEL (reference sequence). The V and J ends lost 0 bases and 2 bases respectively, with 10 bases between them. This CDR3 has 15 residues. In nucleotides, the CDR3 is TGTGCCAGCAGCCAAGATGACGGGGTGCAAGAGACCCAGTACTTC. Its protein product is CASSQDDGVQETQYF.

This chain joins TRBV7-9 and TRBJ2-5; D is unclear. The V gene's germline CDR1 is SEHNR and CDR2 FQNEAQ (reference sequence). The V end was cut by 5 bases, the J end by 5 bases, with 18 bases between. The CDR3 totals 15 residues. DNA for the CDR3: TGTGCCAGCAGCCCGGCGGTGATTAACCCGGAGACCCAGTACTTC. Its protein is CASSPAVINPETQYF.

DNA of the CDR3: TGTGCCAGTAGGGGAGTTGGGACGGAGATCTACGAGCAGTACTTC. It is translated as CASRGVGTEIYEQYF. This rearrangement joins TRBV19 to TRBJ2-7; D might be TRBD1 or TRBD2, each matching 5 bases. The CDR3 is 15 amino acids. Germline lookup yields CDR1 LNHDA and CDR2 SQIVND (reference sequence). V was shortened by 6 bases and J by 3 bases, with 18 bases between the two germline ends.

This clonotype was detected a few times. The chain is built from TRBV30 and TRBJ2-5; D gene uncertain. CDR1 is GTSNPN, CDR2 SVGIG, per germline (reference sequence). The CDR3 is 13 amino acids. With 0 bases removed from V and 2 bases from J, the gap between germline ends came to 7 bases. The CDR3, as DNA: TGTGCCTGGAGTGTACTGGTACAAGAGACCCAGTACTTC. Translation gives CAWSVLVQETQYF. The full variable domain, rest sourced from reference TRBV30 and TRBJ2-5, is SQTIHQWPATLVQPVGSPLSLECTVEGTSNPNLYWYRQAAGRGLQLLFYSVGIGQISSEVPQNLSASRPQDRQFILSSKKLLLSDSGFYLCAWSVLVQETQYFGPGTRLLVL.

Worth noting for this clonotype: This may be a read error, as it is one base from a much larger clone. The chain combines TRBV20-1 with TRBJ2-7, with D possibly being TRBD2 (6 bases). The germline V gene encodes CDR1 DFQATT and CDR2 SNEGSKA (reference sequence). Trimming stripped 5 bases from V and 4 bases from J, with 15 bases between. This CDR3 is 13 amino acids long. CDR3 region: CSAAGGALYEQYF. DNA for the CDR3: TGCAGTGCTGCGGGCGGGGCGCTGTACGAGCAGTACTTC.

The chain links TRBV7-9 to TRBJ2-1; D may be TRBD1 (6 bases). V was cut by 5 bases and J by 2 bases, with 13 bases left in between. CDR1 and CDR2 (germline): SEHNR, FQNEAQ (reference sequence). The CDR3 is 15 amino acids. In nucleotides, the CDR3 is TGTGCCAGCAGCGGACAGTTGCATACCTACAATGAGCAGTTCTTC. This sequence encodes CASSGQLHTYNEQFF.

The genes are TRBV6-2 or TRBV6-3 and TRBJ1-5; 9 nucleotides agree with TRBD1. After removal of 2 bases from V and 0 bases from J, the junction contained 14 bases not matched to a gene. The CDR3 is made up of 20 amino acids. Per the germline V gene, CDR1 is MNHEY and CDR2 is SVGEGT. CDR3 coding DNA: TGTGCCAGCAGTTACAGGAGGAGGACAGGGGAACCGTATAGCAATCAGCCCCAGCATTTT. Protein sequence: CASSYRRRTGEPYSNQPQHF.

The V and J genes are TRBV28 and TRBJ2-3; 11 bases match TRBD2. Looked up from germline, CDR1 is MDHEN and CDR2 is SYDVKM. The CDR3 spans 16 residues. V lost 7 bases and J lost 0; bases outside the gene matches: 6. The CDR3 coding sequence is TGTGCCAGCACCGCTAGCGGGGGGCCTAGCACAGATACGCAGTATTTT. Encoded protein: CASTASGGPSTDTQYF.

Ten or more counts support this clonotype. The chain uses TRBV15 and TRBJ2-1; 12 bases align to TRBD1. CDR1 is LNHNV and CDR2 is YYDKDF in the germline V gene (reference sequence). The CDR3 runs 16 residues. J was trimmed by 6 bases and V by 3 bases; bases with no gene match: 6. The CDR3 loop reads CATSRGDRGRVNEQFF. The CDR3 bases are TGTGCCACCAGCAGGGGGGACAGGGGGCGCGTCAATGAGCAGTTCTTC.

The sample holds a few counts of this clonotype. At one of its ends the junction is not consistent with the germline gene, which may arise from a read error. The J gene is TRBJ2-4, the V gene TRBV19; D not resolved. There are 12 residues in the CDR3. In germline, CDR1 is LNHDA, CDR2 SQIVND (reference sequence). The CDR3 bases are TGTGCCAGTAGTGCCCTTGGCAGCCCTCACCACTTC. Translated: CASSALGSPHHF. The full variable domain, rest sourced from reference TRBV19 and TRBJ2-4, is DGGITQSPKYLFRKEGQNVTLSCEQNLNHDAMYWYRQDPGQGLRLIYYSQIVNDFQKGDIAEGYSVSREKKESFPLTVTSAQKNPTAFYLCASSALGSPHHFGAGTRLSVL.

This chain links TRBV25-1 with TRBJ1-1, with 9 bases lining up with TRBD1. Germline V lookup: CDR1 MGHDK, CDR2 SYGVNS. V shed 2 bases and J 0 bases; nucleotides not matched to a gene: 13. The CDR3 has 19 amino acids. The CDR3 spells CASSEHSGQGLRMNTEAFF. The CDR3 region has the DNA TGTGCCAGCAGTGAACACTCGGGACAGGGTTTAAGGATGAACACTGAAGCTTTCTTT.

J is TRBJ2-7 and V is TRBV5-1; 10 bases agree with TRBD1. Germline CDR1 and CDR2: SGHRS and YFSETQ. The CDR3 spans 14 residues. V lost 0 bases and J lost 5; bases outside the gene matches: 2. The CDR3 is CASSLGDRGDEQYF. The CDR3 region has the DNA TGCGCCAGCAGCTTGGGGGACAGGGGCGACGAGCAGTACTTC.

The table lists this clonotype with a few counts. This chain links TRBV7-2 with TRBJ2-3; 9 bases are shared with TRBD2. The germline CDR1 and CDR2 sequences are SGHTA and FQGNSA. J gave up 4 bases and V 3 bases, and 11 bases lay outside the gene matches. The CDR3 is 17 residues long. CDR3 residues: CASSFRMVAGVSDTQYF. CDR3 nucleotide sequence: TGTGCCAGCAGCTTCCGGATGGTAGCGGGAGTGTCAGATACGCAGTATTTT.

This clonotype was observed many times. The rearrangement links TRBV5-1 to TRBJ2-1; 7 bases are shared with TRBD2. Germline V gives CDR1 SGHRS, CDR2 YFSETQ. With 4 bases clipped from V and 4 bases from J, the junction kept 8 bases outside the gene matches. This CDR3 contains 15 residues. CDR3 protein: CASSRSAGLYNEQFF. CDR3 DNA sequence: TGCGCCAGCAGCAGATCAGCGGGGCTGTACAATGAGCAGTTCTTC.

In its sample, this clonotype was seen a few times. A read error may account for a junction end that differs from germline. The chain uses TRBV14 and TRBJ2-5, with TRBD2 matching 9 bases. CDR1 is SGHDN and CDR2 is FVKESK in the germline V gene. CDR3 length equals 18 residues. DNA for the CDR3: TGTGTCAGCAGCCAAGATTACTCGACTAGCGGACTCCAAGAGACCCAGTACTTC. Translated: CVSSQDYSTSGLQETQYF.

This clonotype was recorded a few times. The chain has TRBV7-2 and TRBJ2-3; D is possibly TRBD2 (6 bases). Trimming pared 4 bases from V and 5 bases from J, leaving 13 bases between. The CDR3 has 14 residues. Germline V lookup: CDR1 SGHTA, CDR2 FQGNSA. The CDR3 sequence: CASSSQTSIDTQYF. CDR3 nucleotides: TGTGCCAGCAGCTCGCAGACTAGTATAGATACGCAGTATTTT.

This clonotype was observed a handful of times. The CDR3 nucleotides read TGCAGTGCAAGAATGCAGGGGGGAAATGAAAAACTGTTTTTT. Its protein is CSARMQGGNEKLFF. V and J are TRBV20-1 and TRBJ1-4; 7 bases line up with TRBD1. With 6 bases clipped from V and 5 bases from J, the junction kept 9 bases outside the gene matches. There are 14 residues in the CDR3. Germline-derived CDR1 and CDR2 are DFQATT and SNEGSKA (reference sequence).

This clonotype occurred many times. The chain carries TRBV12-3 or TRBV12-4 and TRBJ1-3; no clear D. The germline V and J ends were trimmed by 1 base and 8 bases, with 0 bases remaining between them. This CDR3 spans 10 amino acids. The CDR3 sequence: CASSLDTIYF. For the CDR3, the DNA is TGTGCCAGCAGTTTAGACACCATATATTTT.

The sample holds a few counts of this clonotype. The V gene is TRBV10-3, the J gene TRBJ1-1; 9 nucleotides line up with TRBD1. The CDR3 extends over 16 amino acids. The trim removed 0 bases at V and 2 bases at J, leaving 4 bases unmatched. Germline-derived CDR1 and CDR2 are ENHRY and SYGVKD. The CDR3 DNA reads as TGTGCCATCAGTGAGTCGAAGGACAGGGGTAACACTGAAGCTTTCTTT. It translates to CAISESKDRGNTEAFF.

This chain links TRBV7-8 with TRBJ2-1; D call uncertain. With 5 bases removed from V and 10 bases from J, the gap between germline ends came to 12 bases. This CDR3 has 12 amino acids. The V gene's germline CDR1 is SGHVS and CDR2 FQNEAQ. DNA of the CDR3: TGTGCCAGCAGCCGCGACCGGCAAGAGCAGTTCTTC. Translation gives CASSRDRQEQFF.

This clonotype was recorded a few times. This rearrangement joins TRBV2 to TRBJ1-5; D unclear. CDR1 and CDR2 (germline): SNHLY, FYNNEI. Trimming removed 4 bases from V and 0 bases from J, with 10 bases in between. This CDR3 comprises 15 residues. CDR3 coding DNA: TGTGCCAGCAGTGTAGGTTTGTATAGCAATCAGCCCCAGCATTTT. Its translation is CASSVGLYSNQPQHF.

J is TRBJ1-4 and V is TRBV12-3 or TRBV12-4; D ambiguous. Trimming pared 3 bases from V and 6 bases from J, leaving 5 bases between. The CDR3 is 12 amino acids. For the CDR3, the DNA is TGTGCCAGCAGTTTTGGAGATGAAAAACTGTTTTTT. This sequence encodes CASSFGDEKLFF.

In its sample, this clonotype was seen a few times. The chain joins TRBV20-1 to TRBJ2-7, with D hard to call. Trimming took off 2 bases at V and 1 base at J, with 9 bases between the two ends. CDR3 length: 13 amino acids. Germline CDR1 is DFQATT and CDR2 is SNEGSKA (reference sequence). The CDR3 loop is CSARTAGSYEQYF. DNA for the CDR3: TGCAGTGCTAGAACTGCCGGATCCTACGAGCAGTACTTC.

This chain connects TRBV10-3 to TRBJ2-1, with D tentatively TRBD2 (6 bases). The germline CDR1 and CDR2 sequences are ENHRY and SYGVKD. The CDR3 runs 15 residues. Trimming removed 9 bases from V and 9 bases from J, with 24 bases in between. The DNA for the CDR3 is TGTGCCATGGGAGCGGGTCCCACCGGGCCGGGTGAGCAGTTCTTC. Its protein product is CAMGAGPTGPGEQFF.

A few counts support this clonotype. This chain connects TRBV20-1 to TRBJ1-1; TRBD1 matches 7 bases. V lost 0 bases, J lost 5 bases, and 9 bases stayed unmatched. The CDR3 is 15 residues long. CDR1 and CDR2 from the germline V gene are DFQATT and SNEGSKA (reference sequence). CDR3 DNA sequence: TGCAGTGCTAGAGATGGGGCAGGGGGAGAGACTGAAGCTTTCTTT. It translates to CSARDGAGGETEAFF.

The chain couples TRBV28 to TRBJ1-2, with D possibly TRBD1 on 6 matching bases. CDR1 is MDHEN, CDR2 SYDVKM, per germline. The CDR3 extends over 15 amino acids. The germline V and J ends were trimmed by 5 bases and 0 bases, with 13 bases remaining between them. The CDR3 bases are TGTGCCAGCAGTCCCTCAGGGGTAACTAACTATGGCTACACCTTC. Protein sequence: CASSPSGVTNYGYTF.

In this sample, this clonotype turned up many times. The chain recombines TRBV29-1 with TRBJ2-1; maybe TRBD2 (5 bases). The V and J ends lost 6 bases and 4 bases respectively, with 7 bases between them. This CDR3 has 11 residues. Germline V CDR1 and CDR2: SQVTM, ANQGSEA. CDR3 protein: CSVGLYNEQFF. Written as DNA, the CDR3 is TGCAGCGTCGGACTTTACAATGAGCAGTTCTTC.

This clonotype was counted only a few times. CDR3 DNA sequence: TGCGCCAGCAGCCAAGAGGCCAACTCCTACGAGCAGTACTTC. Protein: CASSQEANSYEQYF. The rearrangement links TRBV4-3 to TRBJ2-7, with D unresolved. Germline V gene lookup returns CDR1 LGHNA and CDR2 YSLEER. The V end lost 0 bases, the J end lost 0 bases, and 6 bases lay between the germline ends. CDR3 length equals 14 residues.

In its sample, this clonotype was seen many times. The chain uses TRBV29-1 and TRBJ2-1; no clear D. The V gene lost 4 bases and the J gene lost 3 bases, with 10 bases spanning the gap. This CDR3 spans 13 amino acids. Germline V gives CDR1 SQVTM, CDR2 ANQGSEA. CDR3 loop: CSVVIALYNEQFF. In DNA, the CDR3 is TGCAGCGTTGTTATAGCTCTCTACAATGAGCAGTTCTTC.

A few counts support this clonotype. This chain joins TRBV29-1 and TRBJ2-3; D is possibly TRBD1 (6 bases). Trimming removed 7 bases at V and 0 bases at J, with 11 bases between. CDR1 and CDR2 from the germline V gene are SQVTM and ANQGSEA. The CDR3 sequence is 13 residues long. CDR3 region: CSGTGHSTDTQYF. The CDR3, as DNA: TGCAGCGGCACGGGACACAGCACAGATACGCAGTATTTT.

V and J are TRBV7-9 and TRBJ2-7, with 7 bases fitting TRBD2. V shed 10 bases, J shed 6 bases, and the junction held 12 bases outside the gene matches. CDR3 size: 13 residues. Germline CDR1 and CDR2: SEHNR and FQNEAQ (reference sequence). The CDR3 DNA sequence: TGTGCCACCGTGGGCGGGAGATCGCCCGAGCAGTACTTC. Encoded protein: CATVGGRSPEQYF.